Below are 6 T cell receptor beta chains sequenced from a single sample in a study of cytomegalovirus exposure and HLA in healthy donors. The primer mix had 60 Vbeta and 13 Jbeta primers. Data came from immunoSEQ multiplex PCR; TCRdb stores just in-frame clones and leaves some out. The repertoire has approximately 90,000 clones, about 76% of them found once; the top ten carry around 5%. Sequencing was performed on PBMCs. These receptors were collected from a woman in her 40s in good health and CMV-seronegative.

This rearrangement joins TRBV6-5 to TRBJ2-6; TRBD2 is a possible D gene (6 bases). CDR1 and CDR2 (germline): MNHEY, SVGAGI. CDR3 length: 15 residues. Between the trimmed V and J ends, which lost 5 bases and 1 base, there was a span of 9 bases. CDR3 protein: CASSPLASGANVLTF. DNA of the CDR3: TGTGCCAGCAGTCCGCTAGCGTCTGGGGCCAACGTCCTGACTTTC.

This clone was detected a few times. The chain links TRBV7-3 to TRBJ1-1, with TRBD1 identical over 7 bases. The V and J ends lost 2 bases and 1 base, in that order; junction bases with no gene match: 19. CDR3 size: 20 residues. Germline loops: CDR1 SGHTA, CDR2 FQGTGA. CDR3 residues: CASSLRGTARGIPRNTEAFF. The DNA for the CDR3 is TGTGCCAGCAGCTTACGTGGGACAGCCCGAGGGATCCCTAGGAACACTGAAGCTTTCTTT.

V and J are TRBV5-1 and TRBJ1-3; D is uncertain. Between the trimmed V and J ends, which lost 0 bases and 0 bases, there was a span of 10 bases. The length of the CDR3 is 16 residues. Germline lookup yields CDR1 SGHRS and CDR2 YFSETQ. The CDR3 spells CASSLAPHGSGNTIYF. In DNA, the CDR3 is TGCGCCAGCAGCTTGGCTCCCCACGGCTCTGGAAACACCATATATTTT. Variable domain in full (rest from reference TRBV5-1 and TRBJ1-3): KAGVTQTPRYLIKTRGQQVTLSCSPISGHRSVSWYQQTPGQGLQFLFEYFSETQRNKGNFPGRFSGRQFSNSRSEMNVSTLELGDSALYLCASSLAPHGSGNTIYFGEGSWLTVV.

This chain connects TRBV4-1 to TRBJ2-7, with D possibly matching TRBD2 (7 bases). Trimming took off 4 bases at V and 11 bases at J, with 18 bases between the two ends. The germline CDR1 and CDR2 sequences are MGHRA and YSYEKL. This CDR3 is 13 amino acids long. In DNA form, the CDR3 reads TGCGCCAGCAGCCCTTCGTGGCGGGGGCCCAAGTACTTC. Translation: CASSPSWRGPKYF.

The chain has TRBV5-1 and TRBJ2-5; D is perhaps TRBD2 (6 bases). This CDR3 comprises 13 residues. Trimming took 4 bases from V and 5 from J, leaving 12 bases between them. Germline V gene lookup returns CDR1 SGHRS and CDR2 YFSETQ. In DNA, the CDR3 is TGCGCCAGCAGCGGGGGGAGTGGTGAGACCCAGTACTTC. Translating it yields CASSGGSGETQYF. The variable domain in full, completed from reference TRBV5-1 and TRBJ2-5, reads KAGVTQTPRYLIKTRGQQVTLSCSPISGHRSVSWYQQTPGQGLQFLFEYFSETQRNKGNFPGRFSGRQFSNSRSEMNVSTLELGDSALYLCASSGGSGETQYFGPGTRLLVL.

V is TRBV7-2 and J is TRBJ2-5; 15 bases fit TRBD2. Germline trimming cut 5 bases from V and 2 bases from J; bases unmatched to any gene: 3. The V gene's germline CDR1 is SGHTA and CDR2 FQGNSA. This CDR3 is built from 16 residues. CDR3 residues: CASSLGLAGGQETQYF. Here the CDR3 DNA reads TGTGCCAGCAGCCTAGGACTAGCGGGGGGGCAAGAGACCCAGTACTTC.